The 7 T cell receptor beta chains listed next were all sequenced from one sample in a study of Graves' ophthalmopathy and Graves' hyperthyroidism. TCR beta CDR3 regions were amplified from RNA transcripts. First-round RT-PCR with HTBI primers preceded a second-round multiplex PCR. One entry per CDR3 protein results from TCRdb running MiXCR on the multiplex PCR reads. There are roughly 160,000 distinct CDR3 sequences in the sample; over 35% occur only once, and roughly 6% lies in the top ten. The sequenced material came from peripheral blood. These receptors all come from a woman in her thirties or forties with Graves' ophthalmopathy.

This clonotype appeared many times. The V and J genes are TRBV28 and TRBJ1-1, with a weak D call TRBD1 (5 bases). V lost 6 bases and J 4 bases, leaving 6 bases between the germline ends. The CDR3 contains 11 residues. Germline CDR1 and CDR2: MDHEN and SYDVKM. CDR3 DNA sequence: TGTGCCAGCAGGCAGGGCACTGAAGCTTTCTTT. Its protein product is CASRQGTEAFF.

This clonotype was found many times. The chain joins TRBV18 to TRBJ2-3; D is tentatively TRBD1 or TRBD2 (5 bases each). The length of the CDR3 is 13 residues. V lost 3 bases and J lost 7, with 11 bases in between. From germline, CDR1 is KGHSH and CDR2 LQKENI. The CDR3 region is CASSPGLAYTQYF. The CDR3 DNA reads TGTGCCAGCTCACCGGGGCTAGCTTATACGCAGTATTTT.

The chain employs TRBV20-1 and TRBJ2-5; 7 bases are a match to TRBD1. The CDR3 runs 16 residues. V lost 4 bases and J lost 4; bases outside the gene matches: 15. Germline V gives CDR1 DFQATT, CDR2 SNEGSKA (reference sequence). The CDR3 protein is CSATPPSTGFGETQYF. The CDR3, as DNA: TGCAGTGCTACACCACCCTCGACAGGGTTCGGAGAGACCCAGTACTTC.

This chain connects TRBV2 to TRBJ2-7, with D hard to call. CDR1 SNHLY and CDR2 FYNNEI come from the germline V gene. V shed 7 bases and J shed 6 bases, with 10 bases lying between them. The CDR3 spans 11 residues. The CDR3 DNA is TGTGCCAGCAAGTGGGCGGTCGAGCAGTACTTC. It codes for CASKWAVEQYF.

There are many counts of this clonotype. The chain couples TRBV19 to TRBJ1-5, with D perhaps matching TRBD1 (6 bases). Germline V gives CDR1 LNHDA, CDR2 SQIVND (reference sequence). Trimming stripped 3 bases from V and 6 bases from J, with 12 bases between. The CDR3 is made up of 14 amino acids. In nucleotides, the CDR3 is TGTGCCAGTAGTATCCCCGGGGGCAGTCAGCCCCAGCATTTT. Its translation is CASSIPGGSQPQHF.

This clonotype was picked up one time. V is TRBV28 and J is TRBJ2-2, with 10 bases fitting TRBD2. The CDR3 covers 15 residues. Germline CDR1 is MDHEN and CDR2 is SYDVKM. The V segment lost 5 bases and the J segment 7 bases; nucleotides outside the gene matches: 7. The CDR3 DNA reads TGTGCCAGCAGTCTAGCGGGAGTTTTGATCGGGGAGCTGTTTTTT. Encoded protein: CASSLAGVLIGELFF.

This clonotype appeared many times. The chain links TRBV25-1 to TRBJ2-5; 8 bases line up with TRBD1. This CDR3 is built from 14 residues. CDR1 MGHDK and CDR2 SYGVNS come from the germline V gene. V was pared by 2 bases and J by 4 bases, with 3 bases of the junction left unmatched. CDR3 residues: CASSEQGAGETQYF. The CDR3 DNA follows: TGTGCCAGCAGTGAACAGGGGGCGGGAGAGACCCAGTACTTC.